Listed below are T cell receptor beta chains from one sample, sequenced in a study of blood T cell repertoires in COVID-19. Here immunoSEQ multiplex PCR was the method, and the copy in TCRdb shows in-frame clones only, minus some. The sample has a few hundred thousand clones; about 91% are singletons. Sample: peripheral blood. Receptors were obtained from a woman aged 45-60 years with COVID-19, enrolled during active disease. CDR3s include the opening cysteine and the closing phenylalanine or tryptophan. A D gene is named only where the DNA matches it firmly. The size of a clone is reported for some rows only, either as once, few or many, or as a class for expanded clones.

v_gene: TRBV7-7
d_gene: -
abundance: -
j_gene: TRBJ2-2
len: 14
CDR3aa: CASSQGQNTGELFF
CDR3nt: TGTGCCAGCAGCCAGGGACAGAACACCGGGGAGCTGTTTTTT

v_gene: TRBV9
d_gene: TRBD2
abundance: -
j_gene: TRBJ2-7
len: 15
CDR3aa: CASSLLAGGPYEQYF
CDR3nt: TGTGCCAGCAGCCTTCTAGCGGGGGGGCCTTACGAGCAGTACTTC

v_gene: TRBV6-1
d_gene: TRBD1
abundance: -
j_gene: TRBJ1-2
len: 17
CDR3aa: CASSEARGTGLHYGYTF
CDR3nt: TGTGCCAGCAGTGAAGCGCGGGGGACAGGTCTTCACTATGGCTACACCTTC

v_gene: TRBV7-2
d_gene: -
abundance: -
j_gene: TRBJ1-2
len: 13
CDR3aa: CASRLQGNYGYTF
CDR3nt: TGTGCCAGCCGGTTACAGGGTAACTATGGCTACACCTTC

v_gene: TRBV24-1
d_gene: TRBD1
abundance: -
j_gene: TRBJ2-2
len: 19
CDR3aa: CATSDASGTENPGTGELFF
CDR3nt: TGTGCCACCAGTGACGCATCCGGGACAGAAAACCCCGGGACCGGGGAGCTGTTTTTT

v_gene: TRBV7-8
d_gene: -
abundance: -
j_gene: TRBJ1-6
len: 13
CDR3aa: CASSIGDRQPLHF
CDR3nt: TGTGCCAGCAGCATAGGAGACAGGCAACCCCTCCACTTT

v_gene: TRBV29-1
d_gene: -
abundance: -
j_gene: TRBJ1-2
len: 12
CDR3aa: CSVEVGEDGYTF
CDR3nt: TGCAGCGTTGAGGTAGGAGAGGATGGCTACACCTTC

v_gene: TRBV5-4
d_gene: TRBD2
abundance: once
j_gene: TRBJ2-7
len: 14
CDR3aa: CASSQWGGSYEQYF
CDR3nt: TGTGCCAGCAGCCAATGGGGGGGCTCCTACGAGCAGTACTTC

v_gene: TRBV7-8
d_gene: TRBD2
abundance: -
j_gene: TRBJ2-3
len: 17
CDR3aa: CASSYTLSGLSTDTQYF
CDR3nt: TGTGCCAGCAGCTATACTCTCTCGGGACTATCCACAGATACGCAGTATTTT

v_gene: TRBV18
d_gene: -
abundance: -
j_gene: TRBJ2-1
len: 12
CDR3aa: CASSPAGQQQFF
CDR3nt: TGTGCCAGCTCACCAGCCGGACAGCAGCAGTTCTTC

v_gene: TRBV10-3
d_gene: -
abundance: -
j_gene: TRBJ1-1
len: 14
CDR3aa: CAISAFGIGTEAFF
CDR3nt: TGTGCCATCAGTGCGTTTGGTATCGGCACTGAAGCTTTCTTT

v_gene: TRBV19
d_gene: TRBD1
abundance: -
j_gene: TRBJ1-5
len: 18
CDR3aa: CASSIGTGSVLGNQPQHF
CDR3nt: TGTGCCAGTAGTATTGGGACAGGGTCCGTACTAGGCAATCAGCCCCAGCATTTT

v_gene: TRBV7-2
d_gene: -
abundance: -
j_gene: TRBJ2-1
len: 15
CDR3aa: CASSLKRLAYNEQFF
CDR3nt: TGTGCCAGCAGCTTGAAAAGACTGGCTTACAATGAGCAGTTCTTC

v_gene: TRBV2
d_gene: TRBD1
abundance: -
j_gene: TRBJ1-2
len: 14
CDR3aa: CASSPTGIPIGYTF
CDR3nt: TGTGCCAGCAGCCCGACAGGGATCCCTATCGGCTACACCTTC